The present T cell receptor beta chain was sequenced within a study of blood T cells in healthy people across ages. For the study at large: Template switching retrieved approximately one barcoded beta molecule for each two T cells.

The length of the CDR3 is 14 residues. CDR1 is SQVTM, CDR2 ANQGSEA, per germline. PCR was performed a second time for about 6 to 11 cycles using a sample-barcoded 5' primer and a J-beta primer mix. MiXCR was run by TCRdb on the 5' RACE reads, yielding one entry per CDR3 protein. The sample has fewer than 2,000,000 distinct CDR3 sequences; about two fifths are singletons. Points on this clonotype: What it binds is not known.

Healthy Caucasian individuals from Russia aged roughly 6 to 90 served as donors. Study outcomes and limitations: More naive CD4+ cells and higher diversity marked long-lived donors relative to aged donors.

Sequenced: blood. The V call is TRBV29-1, the J call TRBJ2-7; the D call may be TRBD1 or TRBD2 (5 bases each). The DNA end is a closer match to TRBJ2-5, so the J assignment may be wrong. This clonotype was obtained from a human donor in good health. The CDR3 loop is CSVYTPGTMETQYF. In DNA form, the CDR3 reads TGCAGCGTTTACACCCCAGGGACGATGGAGACCCAGTACTTC.